This T cell receptor (beta chain) emerged from a study of tumor-infiltrating lymphocytes in primary liver carcinoma. Overall study findings and caveats: Tumor-adjacent and tumor-blood pairs shared a smaller degree of overlap than tumor region pairs.

From roughly 0.55 ug of total RNA, TCR beta-specific cDNA was reverse-transcribed using a constant-region primer. Library construction for TCR beta comprised three nested multiplex PCR rounds performed with slightly modified ARM-PCR. The first two PCR rounds, approximately 11 cycles each, used TRBV1-TRBV30 forward primers and a C-beta reverse primer. TCRdb reprocessed the multiplex PCR reads with MiXCR, giving one entry per CDR3 protein. Of 75,000 to 90,000 distinct CDR3 sequences listed, roughly 72% were seen once; the top ten hold roughly 19%. Germline CDR1 and CDR2: MNHEY and SVGAGI. The CDR3 has 18 amino acids. With respect to this clonotype: Its antigen remains unidentified. One end of the junction is discordant with germline, which a read error may explain.

The source material, 20-30 mg of unsorted bulk tissue, was used to co-extract RNA and DNA. Every tumor yielded five separate sampled regions. The TCR was taken from a man in his forties or fifties with primary liver carcinoma and hepatitis B virus infection. Source material: liver tumor tissue from sampling region 1. Subset given: tumor region T1, superior pole. The V and J genes are TRBV6-5 and TRBJ2-1, with 16 bases that match TRBD2. CDR3 in amino acids: CASSWGRGTSGRAHDQFF. The CDR3 bases are TGTGCCAGCTCGTGGGGCAGGGGGACTAGCGGGAGGGCGCATGATCAGTTCTTC.